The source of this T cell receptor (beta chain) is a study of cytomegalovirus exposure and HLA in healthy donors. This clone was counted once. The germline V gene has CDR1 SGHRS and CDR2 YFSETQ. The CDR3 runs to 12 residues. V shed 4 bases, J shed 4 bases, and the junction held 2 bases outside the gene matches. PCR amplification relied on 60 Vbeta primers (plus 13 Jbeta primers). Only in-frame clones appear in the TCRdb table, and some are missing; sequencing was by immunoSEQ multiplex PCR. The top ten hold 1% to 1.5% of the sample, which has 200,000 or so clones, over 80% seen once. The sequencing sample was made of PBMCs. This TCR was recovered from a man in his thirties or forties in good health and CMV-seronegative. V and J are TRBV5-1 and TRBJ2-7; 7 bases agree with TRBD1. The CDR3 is CASSEGQYEQYF. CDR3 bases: TGCGCCAGCAGCGAGGGACAGTACGAGCAGTACTTC.